These 30 T cell receptor beta chains came from one sample sequenced in a study of T-cell reconstitution after alpha-beta-depleted transplantation in children. Unique molecular identifiers tagged the TCRbeta library. TCRdb reprocessed the PCR reads via MiXCR and lists one record per CDR3 protein. This table has 540,000 or so distinct CDR3 sequences, more than 20% appearing once. The specimen was PBMCs, mostly from graft donor cells, collected 360 days after TCRalphabeta/CD19-depleted stem cell transplant. The receptors were sampled from a boy under three years old who had a stem cell transplant for acute myeloid leukemia, so the T cells may come from the graft donor.

This clonotype was detected only a few times. The CDR3 region has the DNA TGTGCCAGCAGCTTAGGGGACAGGGGACACGAGCAGTACGTC. Its translation is CASSLGDRGHEQYV. The V gene is TRBV7-9, the J gene TRBJ2-7; 10 bases map to TRBD1. Trimming took 1 base from V and 5 from J; bases not matched to a gene: 2. The germline gives CDR1 SEHNR, CDR2 FQNEAQ (reference sequence). CDR3 length equals 14 residues.

This clonotype was seen a few times. V and J are TRBV20-1 and TRBJ2-3, with 11 nucleotides matching TRBD2. The J segment lost 2 bases and the V segment lost 5 bases, leaving 6 bases of the junction unmatched. The CDR3 is made up of 15 amino acids. Germline values: CDR1 DFQATT, CDR2 SNEGSKA (reference sequence). CDR3 protein: CSAETSGVYTDTQYF. In DNA form, the CDR3 reads TGCAGTGCTGAGACTAGCGGGGTATACACAGATACGCAGTATTTT.

There are many counts of this clonotype. The chain couples TRBV12-3 or TRBV12-4 to TRBJ2-7, with 8 bases aligning to TRBD2. V was clipped by 1 base and J by 3 bases; unmatched bases: 2. This CDR3 is built from 14 residues. DNA for the CDR3: TGTGCCAGCAGTTTAGGGCGGGGGGACTACGAGCAGTACTTC. This gives the protein CASSLGRGDYEQYF.

This clonotype turned up a few times. The CDR3 coding sequence is TGTGCCAGCAGCTTAGACCTAGCGGGGGGGTACAATGAGCAGTTCTTC. Translation gives CASSLDLAGGYNEQFF. This sequence joins TRBV7-2 and TRBJ2-1; 12 nucleotides align to TRBD2. CDR1 and CDR2 (germline): SGHTA, FQGNSA. Germline trimming cut 1 base from V and 4 bases from J; bases unmatched to any gene: 2. The CDR3 contains 16 residues.

This clonotype was recorded a few times. The V call is TRBV29-1, the J call TRBJ1-2, with D possibly matching TRBD1 (6 bases). V lost 4 bases and J lost 7, with 16 bases in between. The CDR3 has 13 residues. Looked up from germline, CDR1 is SQVTM and CDR2 is ANQGSEA. CDR3 bases: TGCAGCGTTGGTGGGGGCGCTGGTAGTGGCTACACCTTC. It is translated as CSVGGGAGSGYTF.

This clonotype was seen a few times. The chain carries TRBV6-2 or TRBV6-3 and TRBJ1-1, with 7 bases that match TRBD1. The V gene end was trimmed by 5 bases and the J gene end by 3 bases; junction bases not matched to a gene: 9. CDR1 and CDR2 (germline): MNHEY, SVGEGT. The CDR3 has 15 residues. The CDR3 is CASSPHRGGDTEAFF. The CDR3 nucleotides read TGTGCCAGCAGTCCCCACAGGGGAGGGGACACTGAAGCTTTCTTT.

This clonotype was picked up many times. The rearrangement uses TRBV27 and TRBJ2-5; TRBD2 aligns across 8 bases. CDR1 and CDR2 (germline): MNHEY, SMNVEV (reference sequence). With 6 bases clipped from V and 5 bases from J, the junction kept 5 bases outside the gene matches. CDR3 length: 13 amino acids. The CDR3 DNA reads as TGTGCCAGCAGATTAGCGGGGACGGAGACCCAGTACTTC. It specifies CASRLAGTETQYF.

This clonotype was recorded many times. The chain uses TRBV7-8 and TRBJ2-5, with no clear D. Trimming cost V 5 bases and J 4 bases, with 14 bases left between them. The CDR3 extends over 14 amino acids. Germline V gene sequence: CDR1 SGHVS, CDR2 FQNEAQ. CDR3 nucleotide sequence: TGTGCCAGCAGCCCGCGAGAGAGACGAGAGACCCAGTACTTC. Protein: CASSPRERRETQYF.

This clonotype was counted a few times. The chain employs TRBV6-5 and TRBJ1-4; the match to TRBD1 covers 9 bases. J gave up 6 bases and V 2 bases, and 4 bases lay outside the gene matches. The length of the CDR3 is 15 residues. The germline V gene encodes CDR1 MNHEY and CDR2 SVGAGI. The CDR3: CASSYGDRADEKLFF. The CDR3 DNA reads as TGTGCCAGCAGTTACGGGGACAGGGCTGATGAAAAACTGTTTTTT.

This clonotype has only a few counts. The chain is built from TRBV6-5 and TRBJ1-5; 9 bases map to TRBD1. The CDR3 is made up of 15 amino acids. The trim removed 0 bases at V and 4 bases at J, leaving 1 base unmatched. The germline CDR1 and CDR2 sequences are MNHEY and SVGAGI. As DNA, the CDR3 is TGTGCCAGCAGTTACTCCGGGACAGGGAATCAGCCCCAGCATTTT. Its protein is CASSYSGTGNQPQHF.

This clonotype has more than one count but fewer than ten. The V gene is TRBV20-1, the J gene TRBJ2-3; a possible D gene is TRBD2 (7 bases). The CDR3 loop spans 15 amino acids. The germline CDR1 and CDR2 sequences are DFQATT and SNEGSKA (reference sequence). Between the trimmed V and J ends, which lost 3 bases and 0 bases, there was a span of 13 bases. The CDR3 protein is CSASGSGGSTDTQYF. The CDR3 coding sequence is TGCAGTGCTAGCGGTTCGGGGGGCAGCACAGATACGCAGTATTTT.

The table lists this clonotype with many counts. The rearrangement uses TRBV29-1 and TRBJ2-2; the D gene is possibly TRBD1 (5 bases). Germline V gene data show CDR1 as SQVTM and CDR2 as ANQGSEA. Deletions cut 7 bases from V and 6 bases from J, with 9 bases between. This CDR3 has 11 amino acids. The CDR3 sequence is CSAKGPGELFF. The DNA for the CDR3 is TGCAGCGCGAAGGGGCCCGGGGAGCTGTTTTTT.

This clonotype was found a few times. The chain recombines TRBV20-1 with TRBJ2-1; TRBD2 aligns across 12 bases. The CDR3 is made up of 18 amino acids. V shed 6 bases and J 0 bases; nucleotides not matched to a gene: 12. CDR1 is DFQATT, CDR2 SNEGSKA, per germline (reference sequence). This CDR3 is CSALGLAGGQSSYNEQFF. The CDR3 region has the DNA TGCAGTGCCCTTGGGCTAGCGGGGGGGCAGAGCTCCTACAATGAGCAGTTCTTC.

In this sample, this clonotype turned up many times. This chain uses TRBV6-9 with TRBJ1-2; 11 nucleotides align to TRBD1. The CDR3 loop spans 16 amino acids. The germline gives CDR1 MNHGY, CDR2 SVAAGI. Trimming cost V 0 bases and J 2 bases; bases outside gene matches: 2. CDR3 sequence (DNA): TGTGCCAGCAGTTATTCGGGACAGGGGGAAAACTATGGCTACACCTTC. This translates into CASSYSGQGENYGYTF.

This clonotype has a count of ten or more. In nucleotides, the CDR3 is TGCGCCAGCAGCCAACTGAGGGGGGCCCTCTTGGGCACAGATACGCAGTATTTT. As protein: CASSQLRGALLGTDTQYF. This chain connects TRBV4-3 to TRBJ2-3; D is possibly TRBD1 or TRBD2 (6 bases each). V lost 2 bases, J lost 1 base, and 19 bases lay in between. The CDR3 is made up of 18 amino acids. CDR1 is LGHNA, CDR2 YSLEER, per germline.

This clonotype was detected many times. The rearrangement joins TRBV6-1 to TRBJ1-1; 7 bases are a match to TRBD1. The CDR3 contains 14 residues. Germline assignment: CDR1 MNHNS and CDR2 SASEGT. With 9 bases clipped from V and 0 bases from J, the junction kept 7 bases outside the gene matches. The CDR3 region is CASMKGAVNTEAFF. CDR3 sequence (DNA): TGTGCCAGTATGAAGGGGGCCGTGAACACTGAAGCTTTCTTT.

The rearrangement joins TRBV20-1 to TRBJ1-2; D perhaps matches TRBD1 (6 bases). Germline values: CDR1 DFQATT, CDR2 SNEGSKA (reference sequence). With 6 bases removed from V and 7 bases from J, the gap between germline ends came to 15 bases. The CDR3 totals 12 residues. The CDR3: CSAPTGSGGYTF. Written as DNA, the CDR3 is TGCAGTGCGCCCACAGGGTCAGGTGGCTACACCTTC.

This clonotype showed up many times. The chain uses TRBV11-1 and TRBJ2-2; D is uncertain. Germline CDR1 reads SGHAT; CDR2 reads FQDESV (reference sequence). V shed 1 base and J shed 8 bases, with 5 bases lying between them. The CDR3 runs 12 residues. The CDR3 is CASSLVRGELFF. The CDR3 nucleotides are TGTGCCAGCAGCTTAGTCCGGGGGGAGCTGTTTTTT.

The CDR3, as DNA: TGTGCCAGCAGTCGGGCCGATCGACGGACTGAAGCTTTCTTT. Protein product: CASSRADRRTEAFF. The chain has TRBV6-1 and TRBJ1-1; D unresolved. Germline-derived CDR1 and CDR2 are MNHNS and SASEGT. The CDR3 contains 14 residues. Trimming removed 5 bases from V and 5 bases from J, with 15 bases in between.

This clonotype occurred a few times. The J gene is TRBJ2-5, the V gene TRBV20-1, with D perhaps matching TRBD1 (5 bases). There are 12 residues in the CDR3. Germline CDR1 DFQATT, CDR2 SNEGSKA (reference sequence). This chain's CDR3 is CSVVWGEETQYF. The CDR3, as DNA: TGCAGCGTAGTCTGGGGCGAGGAGACCCAGTACTTC.

Concerning this clonotype: Likely a read error: the CDR3 ends without its conserved phenylalanine or tryptophan. The chain uses TRBV5-1 and TRBJ1-3; D is perhaps TRBD1 (6 bases). This CDR3 region has 14 residues. Trimming shortened V by 0 bases and J by 8 bases, and 12 bases separated the two germline ends. Germline-derived CDR1 and CDR2 are SGHRS and YFSETQ. The CDR3: CASSLARGRDTIYC. For the CDR3, the DNA is TGCGCCAGCAGCTTGGCCAGGGGCAGGGACACCATATATTGT.

This clonotype showed up many times. The CDR3 loop is CSMTSSFTDTQYF. In DNA, the CDR3 is TGCAGCATGACGTCCTCCTTCACAGATACGCAGTATTTT. This sequence joins TRBV29-1 and TRBJ2-3; D ambiguous. V lost 8 bases, J lost 2 bases, and 14 bases lay in between. The CDR3 length is 13 residues. CDR1 is SQVTM and CDR2 is ANQGSEA in the germline V gene.

Ten or more counts support this clonotype. The chain links TRBV12-3 or TRBV12-4 to TRBJ2-5; D might be TRBD1 or TRBD2, each matching 5 bases. The CDR3 covers 16 residues. V shed 6 bases and J shed 0 bases, with 17 bases lying between them. CDR3 in DNA: TGTGCCAGCAGCCGCCGGGACGGAACAAACCAAGAGACCCAGTACTTC. Translating gives CASSRRDGTNQETQYF.

This clonotype came up many times. This sequence joins TRBV20-1 and TRBJ2-2, with D unclear. From germline, CDR1 is DFQATT and CDR2 SNEGSKA (reference sequence). V was pared by 4 bases and J by 1 base, with 7 bases between. This CDR3 has 13 residues. The CDR3 protein is CSAISGNTGELFF. The CDR3 DNA is TGCAGTGCTATATCAGGGAACACCGGGGAGCTGTTTTTT.

This clonotype was counted once. This rearrangement joins TRBV7-9 to TRBJ2-7; no reliable D call. The V end was cut by 6 bases, the J end by 0 bases, with 18 bases between. Germline V gives CDR1 SEHNR, CDR2 FQNEAQ (reference sequence). The CDR3 spans 16 residues. The CDR3 region is CASSPSGASSSYEQYF. The CDR3 bases are TGTGCCAGCAGTCCTTCTGGTGCCTCAAGCTCCTACGAGCAGTACTTC.

The chain combines TRBV5-1 with TRBJ2-1, with 8 bases fitting TRBD2. The CDR3 has 16 amino acids. Germline V gene lookup returns CDR1 SGHRS and CDR2 YFSETQ. The ends lost 0 bases at V and 1 base at J; junction bases unmatched: 3. The CDR3 region is CASSLVAGRSYNEQFF. CDR3 nucleotides: TGCGCCAGCAGCTTGGTAGCGGGGAGGTCCTACAATGAGCAGTTCTTC.

This rearrangement joins TRBV12-2 to TRBJ2-3; no check of the table's D call, TRBD2, against the DNA was made. TRBV12-2 represents a pseudogene. The CDR3 runs to 17 residues. This CDR3 is CASRFLGYPDYGDTQYF. The CDR3 DNA follows: TGTGCAAGTCGCTTCTTAGGATACCCGGACTACGGTGATACGCAGTATTTT.

This clonotype was seen at least ten times. The J gene is TRBJ2-3, the V gene TRBV20-1; D is ambiguous. V was shortened by 4 bases and J by 4 bases, with 18 bases between the two germline ends. This CDR3 has 15 amino acids. CDR1 and CDR2 from the germline V gene are DFQATT and SNEGSKA (reference sequence). This CDR3 is CSATTGSLPPDTQYF. CDR3 bases: TGCAGTGCTACTACCGGCTCGCTCCCTCCAGATACGCAGTATTTT.

The gene calls are TRBV29-1 and TRBJ2-3; 9 positions match TRBD2. This CDR3 comprises 16 residues. V gave up 4 bases and J gave up 6 bases; unmatched junction bases: 14. Germline V CDR1 and CDR2: SQVTM, ANQGSEA. DNA of the CDR3: TGCAGCGTTGGTGGGGCTAGCGGGGCTTCCGGGGATACGCAGTATTTT. Residues: CSVGGASGASGDTQYF.

For the CDR3, the DNA is TGCAGTGCTAACAGGGGGCGAGTCCGCACAGATACGCAGTATTTT. Protein sequence: CSANRGRVRTDTQYF. This chain connects TRBV20-1 to TRBJ2-3; TRBD1 agrees at 9 bases. Germline CDR1 reads DFQATT; CDR2 reads SNEGSKA (reference sequence). This CDR3 has 15 residues. Trimming removed 4 bases from V and 1 base from J; junction bases left unmatched: 6.